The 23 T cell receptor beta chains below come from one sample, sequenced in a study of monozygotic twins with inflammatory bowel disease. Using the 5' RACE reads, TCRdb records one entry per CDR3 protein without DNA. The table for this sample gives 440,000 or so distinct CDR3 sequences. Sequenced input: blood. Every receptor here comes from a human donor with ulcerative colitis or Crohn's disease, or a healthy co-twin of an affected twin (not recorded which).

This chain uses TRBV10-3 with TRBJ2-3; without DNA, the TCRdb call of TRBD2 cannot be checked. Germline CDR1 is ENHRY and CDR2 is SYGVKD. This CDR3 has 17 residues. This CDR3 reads CAISERTSGGSTDTQYF.

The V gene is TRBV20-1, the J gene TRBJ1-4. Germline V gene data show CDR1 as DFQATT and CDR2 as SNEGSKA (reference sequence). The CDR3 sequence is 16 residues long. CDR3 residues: CSARDPLTGTNEKLFF.

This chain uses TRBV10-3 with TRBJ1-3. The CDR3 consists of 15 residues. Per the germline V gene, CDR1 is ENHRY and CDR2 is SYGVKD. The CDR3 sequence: CAISDGQNSGNTIYF.

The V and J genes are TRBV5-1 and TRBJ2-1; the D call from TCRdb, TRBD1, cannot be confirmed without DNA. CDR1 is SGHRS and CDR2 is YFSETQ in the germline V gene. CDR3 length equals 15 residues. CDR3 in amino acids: CASSLEPGGYNEQFF.

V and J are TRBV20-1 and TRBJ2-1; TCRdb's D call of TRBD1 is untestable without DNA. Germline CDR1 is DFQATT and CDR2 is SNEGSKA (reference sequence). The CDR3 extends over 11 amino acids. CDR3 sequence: CSSGTGNEQFF.

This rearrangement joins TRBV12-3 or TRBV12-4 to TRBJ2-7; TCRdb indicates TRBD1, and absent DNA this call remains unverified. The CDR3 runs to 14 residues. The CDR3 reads CASSQGTYLYEQYF.

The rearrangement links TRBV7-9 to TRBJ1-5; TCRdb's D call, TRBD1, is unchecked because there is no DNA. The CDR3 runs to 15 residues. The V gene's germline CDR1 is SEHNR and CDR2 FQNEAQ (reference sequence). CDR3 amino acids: CASSYGTGGNQPQHF.

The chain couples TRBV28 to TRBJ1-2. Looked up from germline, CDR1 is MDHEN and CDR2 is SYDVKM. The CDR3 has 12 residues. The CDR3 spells CASSLEDYGYTF.

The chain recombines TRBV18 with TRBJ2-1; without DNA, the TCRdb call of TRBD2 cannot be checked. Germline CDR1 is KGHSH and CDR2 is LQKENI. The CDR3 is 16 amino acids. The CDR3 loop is CASSLTSASSYNEQFF.

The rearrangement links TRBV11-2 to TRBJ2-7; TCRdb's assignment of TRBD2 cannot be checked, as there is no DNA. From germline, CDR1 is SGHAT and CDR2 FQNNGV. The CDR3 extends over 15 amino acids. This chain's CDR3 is CASSLDAGGTYEQYF.

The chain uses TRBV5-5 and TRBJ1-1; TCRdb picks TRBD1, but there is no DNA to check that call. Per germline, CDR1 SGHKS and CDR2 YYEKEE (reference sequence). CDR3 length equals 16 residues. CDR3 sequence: CASSLEGTGVNTEAFF. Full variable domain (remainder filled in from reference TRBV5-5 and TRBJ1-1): DAGVTQSPTHLIKTRGQQVTLRCSPISGHKSVSWYQQVLGQGPQFIFQYYEKEERGRGNFPDRFSARQFPNYSSELNVNALLLGDSALYLCASSLEGTGVNTEAFFGQGTRLTVV.

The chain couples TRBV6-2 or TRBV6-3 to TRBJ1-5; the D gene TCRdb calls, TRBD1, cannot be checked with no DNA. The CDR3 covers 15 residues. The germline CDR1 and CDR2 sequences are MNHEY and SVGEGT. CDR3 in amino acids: CASSIRRQGDQPQHF.

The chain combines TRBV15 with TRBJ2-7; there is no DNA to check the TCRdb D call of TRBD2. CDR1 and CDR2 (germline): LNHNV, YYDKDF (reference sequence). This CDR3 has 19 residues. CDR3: CATSRVGLAVKNPSYEQYF.

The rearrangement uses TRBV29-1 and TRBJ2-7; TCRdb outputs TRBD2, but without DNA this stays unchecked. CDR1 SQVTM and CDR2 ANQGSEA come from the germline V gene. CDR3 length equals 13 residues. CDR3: CSASAGLSYEQYF.

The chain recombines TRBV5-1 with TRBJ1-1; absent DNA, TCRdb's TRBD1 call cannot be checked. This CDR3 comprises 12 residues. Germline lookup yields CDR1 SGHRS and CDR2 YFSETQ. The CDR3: CASSGGGPEAFF.

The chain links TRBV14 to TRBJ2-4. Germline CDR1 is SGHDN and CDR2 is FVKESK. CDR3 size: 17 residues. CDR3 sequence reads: CASSQAATGLAKNIQYF.

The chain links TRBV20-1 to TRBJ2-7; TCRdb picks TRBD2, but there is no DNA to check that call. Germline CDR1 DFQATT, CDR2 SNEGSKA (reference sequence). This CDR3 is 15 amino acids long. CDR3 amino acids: CSASLTSGATTKQYF.

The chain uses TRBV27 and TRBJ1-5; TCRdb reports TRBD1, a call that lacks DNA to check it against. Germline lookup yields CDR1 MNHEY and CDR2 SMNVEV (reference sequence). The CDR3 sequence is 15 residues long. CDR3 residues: CASSRQGARNQPQHF.

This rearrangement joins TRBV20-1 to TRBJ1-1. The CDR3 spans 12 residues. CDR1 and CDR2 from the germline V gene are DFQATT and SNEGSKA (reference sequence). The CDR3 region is CSAAEGYTEAFF.

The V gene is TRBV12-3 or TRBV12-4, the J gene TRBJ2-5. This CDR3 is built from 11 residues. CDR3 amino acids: CASSPLETQYF.

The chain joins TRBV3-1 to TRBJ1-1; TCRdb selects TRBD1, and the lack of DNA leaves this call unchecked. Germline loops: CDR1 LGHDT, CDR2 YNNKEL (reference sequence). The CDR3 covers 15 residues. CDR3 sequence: CASSQGTGRSTEAFF.

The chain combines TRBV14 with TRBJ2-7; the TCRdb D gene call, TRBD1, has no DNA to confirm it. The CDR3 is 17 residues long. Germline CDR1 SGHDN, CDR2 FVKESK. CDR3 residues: CASSLGTGGSSSYEQYF.

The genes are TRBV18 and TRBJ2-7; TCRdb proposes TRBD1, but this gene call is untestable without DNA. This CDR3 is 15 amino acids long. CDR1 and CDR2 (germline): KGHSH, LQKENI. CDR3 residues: CASSPKSGHGFEQYF.